This entry concerns a single T cell receptor (beta chain). CD45RO-negative CD8 cells positively selected for CCR7 made up the naive population, which excluded terminally differentiated effector memory CD45RA+ cells. This entry belongs to a study of shared clonotypes between healthy human individuals. The CDR3 has 14 residues. V shed 4 bases and J shed 8 bases, with 15 bases lying between them. Germline-derived CDR1 and CDR2 are SGDLS and YYNGEE. Sequencing used immunoSEQ multiplex PCR; TCRdb keeps in-frame clones, though not all of them. The sample shows around 2,000,000 clones, about 95% of them seen only once.

The receptor comes from a man younger than 30 in good health. The V and J genes are TRBV9 and TRBJ1-4, with D maybe TRBD1 (6 bases). Input material: naive CD8+ T cells sorted from blood. The CDR3 region is CASSIAGGTEKLFF. The CDR3 DNA is TGTGCCAGCAGCATTGCGGGGGGCACAGAAAAACTGTTTTTT.